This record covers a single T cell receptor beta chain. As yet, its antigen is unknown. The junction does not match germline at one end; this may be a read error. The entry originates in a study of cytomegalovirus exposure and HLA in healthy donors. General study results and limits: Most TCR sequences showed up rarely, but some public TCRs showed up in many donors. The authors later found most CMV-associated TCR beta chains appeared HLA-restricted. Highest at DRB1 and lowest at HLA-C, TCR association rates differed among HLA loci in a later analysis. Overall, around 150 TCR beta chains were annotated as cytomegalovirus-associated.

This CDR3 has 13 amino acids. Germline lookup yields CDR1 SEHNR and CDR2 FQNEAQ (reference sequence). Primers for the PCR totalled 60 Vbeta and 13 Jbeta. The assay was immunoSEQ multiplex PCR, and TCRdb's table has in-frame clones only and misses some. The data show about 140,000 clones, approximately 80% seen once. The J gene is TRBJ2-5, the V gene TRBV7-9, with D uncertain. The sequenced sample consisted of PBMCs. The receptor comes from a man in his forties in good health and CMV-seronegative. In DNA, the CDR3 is TGTTCCAGCACCCCCGGTGGCCAAGAGACCCAGTACTTC. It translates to CSSTPGGQETQYF.